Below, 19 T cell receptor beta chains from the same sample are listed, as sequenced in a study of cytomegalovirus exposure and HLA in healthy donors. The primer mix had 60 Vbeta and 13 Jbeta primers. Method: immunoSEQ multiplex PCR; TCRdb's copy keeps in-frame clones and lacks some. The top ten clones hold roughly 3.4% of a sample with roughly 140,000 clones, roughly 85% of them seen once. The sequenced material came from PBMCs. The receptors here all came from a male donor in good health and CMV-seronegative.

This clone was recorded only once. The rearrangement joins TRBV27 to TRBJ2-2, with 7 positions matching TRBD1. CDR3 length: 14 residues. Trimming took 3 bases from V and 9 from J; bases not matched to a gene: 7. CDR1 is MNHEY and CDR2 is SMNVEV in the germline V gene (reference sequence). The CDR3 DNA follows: TGTGCCAGCAGTTTCGGGACAGCTGGTTGGGAGCTGTTTTTT. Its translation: CASSFGTAGWELFF.

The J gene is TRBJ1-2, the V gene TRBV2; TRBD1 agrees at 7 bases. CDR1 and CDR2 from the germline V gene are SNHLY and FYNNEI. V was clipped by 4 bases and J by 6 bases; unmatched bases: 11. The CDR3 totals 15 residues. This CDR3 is CASSVTLTGINGYTF. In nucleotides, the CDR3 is TGTGCCAGCAGTGTGACCTTGACAGGGATTAATGGCTACACCTTC.

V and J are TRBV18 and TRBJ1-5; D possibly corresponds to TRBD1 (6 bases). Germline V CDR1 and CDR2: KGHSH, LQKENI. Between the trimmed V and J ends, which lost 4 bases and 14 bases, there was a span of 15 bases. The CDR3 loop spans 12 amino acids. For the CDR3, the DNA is TGTGCCAGCTCACTTATACTGGGACATAAGCATTTT. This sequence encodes CASSLILGHKHF.

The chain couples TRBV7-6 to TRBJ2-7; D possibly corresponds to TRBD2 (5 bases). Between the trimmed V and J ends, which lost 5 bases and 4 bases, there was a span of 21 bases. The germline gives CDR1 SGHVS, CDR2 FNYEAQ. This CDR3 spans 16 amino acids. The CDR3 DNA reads TGTGCCAGCAGCCCCGAGGGTGCGGGTAGATTATACGAGCAGTACTTC. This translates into CASSPEGAGRLYEQYF.

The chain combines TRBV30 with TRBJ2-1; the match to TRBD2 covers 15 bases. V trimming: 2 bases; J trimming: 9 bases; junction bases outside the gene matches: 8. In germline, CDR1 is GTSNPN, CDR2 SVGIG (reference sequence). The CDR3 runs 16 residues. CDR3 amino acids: CAWSRGTSGRLSEQFF. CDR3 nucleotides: TGTGCCTGGAGTCGAGGGACTAGCGGGAGGTTGAGTGAGCAGTTCTTC. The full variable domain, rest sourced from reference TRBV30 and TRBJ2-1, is SQTIHQWPATLVQPVGSPLSLECTVEGTSNPNLYWYRQAAGRGLQLLFYSVGIGQISSEVPQNLSASRPQDRQFILSSKKLLLSDSGFYLCAWSRGTSGRLSEQFFGPGTRLTVL.

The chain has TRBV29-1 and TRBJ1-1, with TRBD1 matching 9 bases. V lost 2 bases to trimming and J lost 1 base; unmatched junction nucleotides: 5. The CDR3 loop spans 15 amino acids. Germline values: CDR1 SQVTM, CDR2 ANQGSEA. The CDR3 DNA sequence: TGCAGCGTTGAATGGACAGGGGTCCGGAACACTGAAGCTTTCTTT. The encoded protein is CSVEWTGVRNTEAFF.

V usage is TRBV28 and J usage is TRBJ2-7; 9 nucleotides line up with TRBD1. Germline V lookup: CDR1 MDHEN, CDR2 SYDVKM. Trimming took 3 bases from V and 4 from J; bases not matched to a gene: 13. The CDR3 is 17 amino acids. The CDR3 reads CASSFLTADRGMYEQYF. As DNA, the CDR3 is TGTGCCAGCAGTTTTCTCACCGCGGACAGGGGTATGTACGAGCAGTACTTC.

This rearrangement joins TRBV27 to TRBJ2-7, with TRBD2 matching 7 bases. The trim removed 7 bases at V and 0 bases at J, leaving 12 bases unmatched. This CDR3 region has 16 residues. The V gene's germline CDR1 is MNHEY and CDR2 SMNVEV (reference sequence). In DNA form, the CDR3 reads TGTGCCAGCAAATCGCCCCAGGCTAGCGGCTCCTACGAGCAGTACTTC. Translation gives CASKSPQASGSYEQYF.

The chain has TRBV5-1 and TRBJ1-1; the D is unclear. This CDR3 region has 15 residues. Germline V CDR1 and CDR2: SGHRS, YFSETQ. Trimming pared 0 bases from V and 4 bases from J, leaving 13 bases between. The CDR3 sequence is CASSLGGLSSTEAFF. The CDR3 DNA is TGCGCCAGCAGCTTGGGAGGCCTCTCATCCACTGAAGCTTTCTTT.

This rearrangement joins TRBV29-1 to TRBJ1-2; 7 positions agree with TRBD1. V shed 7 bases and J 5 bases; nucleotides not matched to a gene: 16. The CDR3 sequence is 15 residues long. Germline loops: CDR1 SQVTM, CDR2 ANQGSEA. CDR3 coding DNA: TGCAGCGCCGACGACAGGGTAGTTGGCGGGTATGGCTACACCTTC. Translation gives CSADDRVVGGYGYTF.

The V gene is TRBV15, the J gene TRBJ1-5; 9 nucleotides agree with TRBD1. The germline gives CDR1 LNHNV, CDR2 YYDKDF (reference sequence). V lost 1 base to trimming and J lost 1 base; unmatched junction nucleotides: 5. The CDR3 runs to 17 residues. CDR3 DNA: TGTGCCACCAGCAGAGGCGGGGGACAGGGAAGCAATCAGCCCCAGCATTTT. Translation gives CATSRGGGQGSNQPQHF.

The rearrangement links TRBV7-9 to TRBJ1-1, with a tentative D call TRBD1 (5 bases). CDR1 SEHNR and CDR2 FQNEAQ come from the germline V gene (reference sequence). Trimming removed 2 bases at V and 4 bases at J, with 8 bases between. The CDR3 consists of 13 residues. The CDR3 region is CASSLMGGTEAFF. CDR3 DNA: TGTGCCAGCAGCTTAATGGGGGGCACTGAAGCTTTCTTT. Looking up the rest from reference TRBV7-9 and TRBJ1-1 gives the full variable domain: DTGVSQNPRHKITKRGQNVTFRCDPISEHNRLYWYRQTLGQGPEFLTYFQNEAQLEKSRLLSDRFSAERPKGSFSTLEIQRTEQGDSAMYLCASSLMGGTEAFFGQGTRLTVV.

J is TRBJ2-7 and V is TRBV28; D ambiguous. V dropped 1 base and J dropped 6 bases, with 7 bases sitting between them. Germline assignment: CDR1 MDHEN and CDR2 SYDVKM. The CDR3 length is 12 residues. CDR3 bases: TGTGCCAGCAGTTTATTCCGGTTCGAGCAGTACTTC. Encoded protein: CASSLFRFEQYF.

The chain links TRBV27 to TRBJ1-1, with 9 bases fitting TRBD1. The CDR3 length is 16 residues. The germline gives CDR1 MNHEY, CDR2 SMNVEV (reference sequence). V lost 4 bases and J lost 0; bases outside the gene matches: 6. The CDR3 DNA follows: TGTGCCAGCAGTTCCGAAACAGGGGGCCTGAACACTGAAGCTTTCTTT. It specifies CASSSETGGLNTEAFF.

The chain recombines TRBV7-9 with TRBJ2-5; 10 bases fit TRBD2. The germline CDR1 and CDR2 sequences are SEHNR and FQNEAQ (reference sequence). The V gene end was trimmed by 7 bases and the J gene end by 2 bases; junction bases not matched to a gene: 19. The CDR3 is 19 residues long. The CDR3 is CASTSPTLAGARFQETQYF. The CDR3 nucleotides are TGTGCCAGCACCTCACCAACCCTAGCGGGGGCCAGGTTTCAAGAGACCCAGTACTTC.

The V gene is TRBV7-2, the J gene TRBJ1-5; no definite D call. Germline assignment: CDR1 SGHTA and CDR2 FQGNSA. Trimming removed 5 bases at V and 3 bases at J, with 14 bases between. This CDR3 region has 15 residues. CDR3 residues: CASSRTGGLNQPQHF. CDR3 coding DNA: TGTGCCAGCAGCCGCACCGGCGGGCTCAATCAGCCCCAGCATTTT.

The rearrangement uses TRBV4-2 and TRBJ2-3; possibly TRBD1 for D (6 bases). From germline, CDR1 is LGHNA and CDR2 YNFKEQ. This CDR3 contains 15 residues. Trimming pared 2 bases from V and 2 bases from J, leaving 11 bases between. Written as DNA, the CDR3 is TGTGCCAGCAGCCAACCGGGACAAATCACAGATACGCAGTATTTT. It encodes CASSQPGQITDTQYF.

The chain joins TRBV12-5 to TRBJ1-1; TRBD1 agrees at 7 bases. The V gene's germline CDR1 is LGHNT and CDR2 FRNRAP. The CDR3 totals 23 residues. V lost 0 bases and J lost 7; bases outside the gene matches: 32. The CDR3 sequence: CASGLVIAGGGGTARFVIREAFF. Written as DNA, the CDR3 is TGTGCTAGTGGTTTGGTGATAGCGGGGGGCGGGGGGACAGCGCGGTTCGTGATCCGTGAAGCTTTCTTT.

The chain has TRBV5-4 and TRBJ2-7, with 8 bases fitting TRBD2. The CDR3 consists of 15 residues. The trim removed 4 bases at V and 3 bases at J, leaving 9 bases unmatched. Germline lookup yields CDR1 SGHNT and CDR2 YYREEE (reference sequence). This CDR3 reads CASSPAGGASYEQYF. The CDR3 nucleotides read TGTGCCAGCAGCCCGGCCGGGGGGGCAAGCTACGAGCAGTACTTC.